This is a list of T cell receptor beta chains from one sample in a study of T-cell memory formation after mild COVID-19. One entry per CDR3 protein, called by TCRdb with MiXCR from the 5' RACE reads. The repertoire holds 180,000 or so distinct CDR3 sequences, with around 10% as singletons. Sequencing was performed on PBMCs or a T cell subset sorted from them (not recorded which). These receptors were obtained from a man younger than 35 who had mild COVID-19 (a few samples of this study predate the infection). Cell type and time point are not known. Both conserved end residues are part of each CDR3. Each record gives: clone size, V gene, D gene, J gene, CDR3 DNA, CDR3 protein. The D gene is left open where the match is weak. The listing skips clone size in some rows; elsewhere it reads once, few, many or a size class.

abundance: few; v_gene: TRBV5-1; d_gene: NA; j_gene: TRBJ2-3; CDR3nt: TGCGCCAGCACTCGGACCCCTCCAGATACGCAGTATTTT; CDR3aa: CASTRTPPDTQYF
abundance: NA; v_gene: TRBV12-3/TRBV12-4; d_gene: NA; j_gene: TRBJ1-2; CDR3nt: TGTGCCAGCAGTTTTTCCCCCGGGGGCTACACCTTC; CDR3aa: CASSFSPGGYTF
abundance: few; v_gene: TRBV5-6; d_gene: NA; j_gene: TRBJ2-7; CDR3nt: TGTGCCAGCAGCCGAGTAGTACGTGACTACGAGCAGTACTTC; CDR3aa: CASSRVVRDYEQYF
abundance: once; v_gene: TRBV7-2; d_gene: NA; j_gene: TRBJ2-2; CDR3nt: TGTGCCAGCAGCTTTGACAGGAACACCGGGGAGCTGTTTTTT; CDR3aa: CASSFDRNTGELFF
abundance: NA; v_gene: TRBV7-2; d_gene: TRBD1; j_gene: TRBJ2-1; CDR3nt: TGTGCCAGCAGCATCAGGGGGATCAATGAGCAGTTCTTC; CDR3aa: CASSIRGINEQFF
abundance: NA; v_gene: TRBV7-8; d_gene: NA; j_gene: TRBJ1-1; CDR3nt: TGTGCCAGCAGCGGCGGGTCATACCGGGTACCCACTGAAGCTTTCTTT; CDR3aa: CASSGGSYRVPTEAFF
abundance: NA; v_gene: TRBV29-1; d_gene: NA; j_gene: TRBJ2-1; CDR3nt: TGCAGCGTGGAGGTGTTGTGCAGCGACAATGAGCAGTTCTTC; CDR3aa: CSVEVLCSDNEQFF
abundance: few; v_gene: TRBV12-3/TRBV12-4; d_gene: NA; j_gene: TRBJ2-3; CDR3nt: TGTGCCAGCAGTTTTTCGGCGGATAGCACAGATACGCAGTATTTT; CDR3aa: CASSFSADSTDTQYF
abundance: NA; v_gene: TRBV20-1; d_gene: NA; j_gene: TRBJ2-5; CDR3nt: TGCAGTGCCCGCCGGGCCCTCCAAGAGACCCAGTACTTC; CDR3aa: CSARRALQETQYF
abundance: NA; v_gene: TRBV20-1; d_gene: TRBD1; j_gene: TRBJ2-5; CDR3nt: TGCAGTGCTCACAGGGGCCAAGAGACCCAGTACTTC; CDR3aa: CSAHRGQETQYF
abundance: many; v_gene: TRBV25-1; d_gene: NA; j_gene: TRBJ2-3; CDR3nt: TGTGCCAGCAGTGATCCCCAGGCCTATCCCACAGATACGCAGTATTTT; CDR3aa: CASSDPQAYPTDTQYF
abundance: NA; v_gene: TRBV7-3; d_gene: NA; j_gene: TRBJ2-1; CDR3nt: TGTGCCAGCAGCTTAACTAGTATGGCTGAGCAGTTCTTC; CDR3aa: CASSLTSMAEQFF
abundance: few; v_gene: TRBV5-4; d_gene: NA; j_gene: TRBJ2-4; CDR3nt: TGTGCCAGCAGCTCCGGGGGTAGAGACAACATTCAGTACTTC; CDR3aa: CASSSGGRDNIQYF
abundance: NA; v_gene: TRBV2; d_gene: NA; j_gene: TRBJ2-5; CDR3nt: TGTGCCAGCAGGACTGAACAAGAGACCCAGTACTTC; CDR3aa: CASRTEQETQYF
abundance: many; v_gene: TRBV5-1; d_gene: NA; j_gene: TRBJ1-3; CDR3nt: TGCGCCAGCAGCCCTTTCGGCGGGGCAGGAAACACCATATATTTT; CDR3aa: CASSPFGGAGNTIYF
abundance: many; v_gene: TRBV5-1; d_gene: NA; j_gene: TRBJ2-3; CDR3nt: TGCGCCAGCAGCCCTATAGTACGGGATACGCAGTATTTT; CDR3aa: CASSPIVRDTQYF
abundance: few; v_gene: TRBV20-1; d_gene: NA; j_gene: TRBJ2-3; CDR3nt: TGCAGTGCGGTCTGGCCTTTTAGCACAGATACGCAGTATTTT; CDR3aa: CSAVWPFSTDTQYF
abundance: few; v_gene: TRBV5-1; d_gene: NA; j_gene: TRBJ2-5; CDR3nt: TGCGCCAGCAGCTTGGACAGACTGGCCGGGGAGACCCAGTACTTC; CDR3aa: CASSLDRLAGETQYF
abundance: NA; v_gene: TRBV6-2/TRBV6-3; d_gene: NA; j_gene: TRBJ2-5; CDR3nt: TGTGCCAGCAGGACCTATGACCGGACCCAGTACTTC; CDR3aa: CASRTYDRTQYF
abundance: few; v_gene: TRBV12-3/TRBV12-4; d_gene: NA; j_gene: TRBJ1-2; CDR3nt: TGTGCCAGCAGTCCAGGCAGGAGCTATGGCTACACCTTC; CDR3aa: CASSPGRSYGYTF
abundance: few; v_gene: TRBV24-1; d_gene: NA; j_gene: TRBJ2-3; CDR3nt: TGTGCCACCAGTGATTTGCCCACCCCAGATACGCAGTATTTT; CDR3aa: CATSDLPTPDTQYF
abundance: few; v_gene: TRBV4-3; d_gene: NA; j_gene: TRBJ2-1; CDR3nt: TGCGCCAGCAGCCAAGATTTGGCGGGCCCCCTTAATGAGCAGTTCTTC; CDR3aa: CASSQDLAGPLNEQFF
abundance: once; v_gene: TRBV27; d_gene: NA; j_gene: TRBJ2-1; CDR3nt: TGTGCCAGCAGCCAACCAACTTCTAGGCGGGGTTGTAATGAGCAGTTCTTC; CDR3aa: CASSQPTSRRGCNEQFF
abundance: NA; v_gene: TRBV2; d_gene: NA; j_gene: TRBJ2-5; CDR3nt: TGTGCCAGCAGTGTAAACAGTCAAGAGACCCAGTACTTC; CDR3aa: CASSVNSQETQYF
abundance: many; v_gene: TRBV11-2; d_gene: NA; j_gene: TRBJ2-5; CDR3nt: TGTGCCAGCAGCTTGGAACTAGCACAAGAGACCCAGTACTTC; CDR3aa: CASSLELAQETQYF
abundance: NA; v_gene: TRBV12-3/TRBV12-4; d_gene: TRBD1; j_gene: TRBJ1-1; CDR3nt: TGTGCCAGCATTTCAGGGGGCGGGAGCACTGAAGCTTTCTTT; CDR3aa: CASISGGGSTEAFF
abundance: NA; v_gene: TRBV5-1; d_gene: NA; j_gene: TRBJ2-1; CDR3nt: TGCGCCAGCAGCTTGGCGCCAGGAAGCTCCTACAATGAGCAGTTCTTC; CDR3aa: CASSLAPGSSYNEQFF
abundance: many; v_gene: TRBV29-1; d_gene: TRBD2; j_gene: TRBJ2-3; CDR3nt: TGCAGCGTGGGTAGACTAGCGGCGGATACGCAGTATTTT; CDR3aa: CSVGRLAADTQYF
abundance: NA; v_gene: TRBV12-3/TRBV12-4; d_gene: NA; j_gene: TRBJ1-1; CDR3nt: TGTGCCAGCAACATGGAGCGGGGGAACACTGAAGCTTTCTTT; CDR3aa: CASNMERGNTEAFF
abundance: many; v_gene: TRBV10-3; d_gene: NA; j_gene: TRBJ1-1; CDR3nt: TGTGCCATCATGGAAGGTGGGCTGAACACTGAAGCTTTCTTT; CDR3aa: CAIMEGGLNTEAFF
abundance: few; v_gene: TRBV23-1; d_gene: NA; j_gene: TRBJ1-6; CDR3nt: TGCGCCAGCAGTCAATCGGGGCAGGGCTTGAGGTCACCCCTCCACTTT; CDR3aa: CASSQSGQGLRSPLHF
abundance: few; v_gene: TRBV19; d_gene: NA; j_gene: TRBJ2-2; CDR3nt: TGTGCCAGTAGTCTTCAAATCGGGGAGCTGTTTTTT; CDR3aa: CASSLQIGELFF
abundance: few; v_gene: TRBV7-9; d_gene: TRBD1; j_gene: TRBJ1-2; CDR3nt: TGTGCCAGCAGCTCCAAGCCGACAGGGCCGACAGCTAACTATGGCTACACCTTC; CDR3aa: CASSSKPTGPTANYGYTF
abundance: NA; v_gene: TRBV18; d_gene: NA; j_gene: TRBJ1-5; CDR3nt: TGTGCCAGCTCACCAGCAGGGAGGAATCAGCCCCAGCATTTT; CDR3aa: CASSPAGRNQPQHF
abundance: many; v_gene: TRBV14; d_gene: TRBD2; j_gene: TRBJ2-2; CDR3nt: TGTGCCAGCAGCCCTCGGACTAGCGGGGGTACCGGGGAGCTGTTTTTT; CDR3aa: CASSPRTSGGTGELFF
abundance: NA; v_gene: TRBV10-3; d_gene: TRBD1; j_gene: TRBJ1-4; CDR3nt: TGTGCCATCAGCCAGGGGGCAACTAATGAAAAACTGTTTTTT; CDR3aa: CAISQGATNEKLFF
abundance: many; v_gene: TRBV12-3/TRBV12-4; d_gene: TRBD1; j_gene: TRBJ1-5; CDR3nt: TGTGCCAGCACTCGGACAGGCGATCAGCCCCAGCATTTT; CDR3aa: CASTRTGDQPQHF
abundance: NA; v_gene: TRBV3-1; d_gene: NA; j_gene: TRBJ1-4; CDR3nt: TGTGCCAGCAGCCCAATCGGGACACGCTATGAAAAACTTTTTTTT; CDR3aa: CASSPIGTRYEKLFF
abundance: few; v_gene: TRBV7-2; d_gene: NA; j_gene: TRBJ2-5; CDR3nt: TGTGCCAGCAGGCCGAGGTCTAGCCAAGAGACCCAGTACTTC; CDR3aa: CASRPRSSQETQYF
abundance: NA; v_gene: TRBV6-1; d_gene: NA; j_gene: TRBJ2-1; CDR3nt: TGTGCCAGCAGTGCCCACGTAAAGGGCAATGAGCAGTTCTTC; CDR3aa: CASSAHVKGNEQFF
abundance: few; v_gene: TRBV4-3; d_gene: NA; j_gene: TRBJ1-2; CDR3nt: TGCGCCAGCAGCTCAACACCCGGGGGAAAAGGCAACTATGGCTACACCTTC; CDR3aa: CASSSTPGGKGNYGYTF
abundance: NA; v_gene: TRBV23-1; d_gene: TRBD2; j_gene: TRBJ2-1; CDR3nt: TGCGCCAGCAGTCACCTCGGGGGGGCTGGGGGCCACTACAATGAGCAGTTCTTC; CDR3aa: CASSHLGGAGGHYNEQFF
abundance: many; v_gene: TRBV6-5; d_gene: NA; j_gene: TRBJ1-1; CDR3nt: TGTGCCAGCAGTGATCACAGGGCCTCGAACACTGAAGCTTTCTTT; CDR3aa: CASSDHRASNTEAFF
abundance: NA; v_gene: TRBV20-1; d_gene: TRBD2; j_gene: TRBJ2-3; CDR3nt: TGCAGTGCCCCGACTAGCGGGGGGGAGGGCACGCAGTATTTT; CDR3aa: CSAPTSGGEGTQYF
abundance: NA; v_gene: TRBV24-1; d_gene: TRBD1; j_gene: TRBJ2-1; CDR3nt: TGTGCCACCAGTGATTTACAGGGGGAATATGAGCAGTTCTTC; CDR3aa: CATSDLQGEYEQFF
abundance: NA; v_gene: TRBV5-1; d_gene: TRBD1; j_gene: TRBJ1-4; CDR3nt: TGCGCCAGCAGCGGGGGGACAGGGTTGAATGAAAAACTGTTTTTT; CDR3aa: CASSGGTGLNEKLFF
abundance: NA; v_gene: TRBV10-3; d_gene: NA; j_gene: TRBJ1-2; CDR3nt: TGTGCCGCCATGCCCGACTTTGGCGGCTACACCTTC; CDR3aa: CAAMPDFGGYTF
abundance: many; v_gene: TRBV7-9; d_gene: TRBD2; j_gene: TRBJ2-1; CDR3nt: TGTGCCAGCAGCTTAAGGGTCGGGACTAGCGGGGAAAGAAGATACAATGAGCAGTTCTTC; CDR3aa: CASSLRVGTSGERRYNEQFF
abundance: NA; v_gene: TRBV3-1; d_gene: NA; j_gene: TRBJ1-1; CDR3nt: TGTGCCAGCGGGGCGATCGGATCTGAAGCTTTCTTT; CDR3aa: CASGAIGSEAFF
abundance: many; v_gene: TRBV5-1; d_gene: TRBD2; j_gene: TRBJ2-1; CDR3nt: TGCGCCAGCAGCCCGTCTAGCGGGGCTACCTACAATGAGCAGTTCTTC; CDR3aa: CASSPSSGATYNEQFF
abundance: many; v_gene: TRBV5-1; d_gene: NA; j_gene: TRBJ1-3; CDR3nt: TGCGCCAGCAGCTTGACCGGGATCTCTGGAAACACCATATATTTT; CDR3aa: CASSLTGISGNTIYF
abundance: NA; v_gene: TRBV11-3; d_gene: NA; j_gene: TRBJ2-5; CDR3nt: TGTGCCAGCAGCTTCGGGGGCCCAGAGACCCAGTACTTC; CDR3aa: CASSFGGPETQYF
abundance: many; v_gene: TRBV12-3/TRBV12-4; d_gene: NA; j_gene: TRBJ1-4; CDR3nt: TGTGCCAGCAGTTTAAGGCCAGGGTTGGAAAAACTGTTTTTT; CDR3aa: CASSLRPGLEKLFF
abundance: many; v_gene: TRBV12-3/TRBV12-4; d_gene: NA; j_gene: TRBJ2-4; CDR3nt: TGTGCCAGCAGTAGGGCAGGGAAAAACATTCAGTACTTC; CDR3aa: CASSRAGKNIQYF
abundance: NA; v_gene: TRBV12-3/TRBV12-4; d_gene: NA; j_gene: TRBJ1-2; CDR3nt: TGTGCCAGCACCCTAACCGGACTCGGCTACACCTTC; CDR3aa: CASTLTGLGYTF
abundance: few; v_gene: TRBV10-2; d_gene: TRBD2; j_gene: TRBJ2-3; CDR3nt: TGCGCCAGCAGTGAACCGGGACTAGCGGGGGGGTTCAGCACAGATACGCAGTATTTT; CDR3aa: CASSEPGLAGGFSTDTQYF
abundance: many; v_gene: TRBV5-6; d_gene: TRBD1; j_gene: TRBJ1-1; CDR3nt: TGTGCCAGCAACCAGGGGGCGGACACTGAAGCTTTCTTT; CDR3aa: CASNQGADTEAFF
abundance: few; v_gene: TRBV12-3/TRBV12-4; d_gene: NA; j_gene: TRBJ2-5; CDR3nt: TGTGCCAGCAGCTCACCTGGGGTGGGGCCTTTGGGGGAGACCCAGTACTTC; CDR3aa: CASSSPGVGPLGETQYF
abundance: few; v_gene: TRBV7-9; d_gene: TRBD1; j_gene: TRBJ2-7; CDR3nt: TGTGCCAGCAGCGCGACAGGGGCATCCTACGAGCAGTACTTC; CDR3aa: CASSATGASYEQYF